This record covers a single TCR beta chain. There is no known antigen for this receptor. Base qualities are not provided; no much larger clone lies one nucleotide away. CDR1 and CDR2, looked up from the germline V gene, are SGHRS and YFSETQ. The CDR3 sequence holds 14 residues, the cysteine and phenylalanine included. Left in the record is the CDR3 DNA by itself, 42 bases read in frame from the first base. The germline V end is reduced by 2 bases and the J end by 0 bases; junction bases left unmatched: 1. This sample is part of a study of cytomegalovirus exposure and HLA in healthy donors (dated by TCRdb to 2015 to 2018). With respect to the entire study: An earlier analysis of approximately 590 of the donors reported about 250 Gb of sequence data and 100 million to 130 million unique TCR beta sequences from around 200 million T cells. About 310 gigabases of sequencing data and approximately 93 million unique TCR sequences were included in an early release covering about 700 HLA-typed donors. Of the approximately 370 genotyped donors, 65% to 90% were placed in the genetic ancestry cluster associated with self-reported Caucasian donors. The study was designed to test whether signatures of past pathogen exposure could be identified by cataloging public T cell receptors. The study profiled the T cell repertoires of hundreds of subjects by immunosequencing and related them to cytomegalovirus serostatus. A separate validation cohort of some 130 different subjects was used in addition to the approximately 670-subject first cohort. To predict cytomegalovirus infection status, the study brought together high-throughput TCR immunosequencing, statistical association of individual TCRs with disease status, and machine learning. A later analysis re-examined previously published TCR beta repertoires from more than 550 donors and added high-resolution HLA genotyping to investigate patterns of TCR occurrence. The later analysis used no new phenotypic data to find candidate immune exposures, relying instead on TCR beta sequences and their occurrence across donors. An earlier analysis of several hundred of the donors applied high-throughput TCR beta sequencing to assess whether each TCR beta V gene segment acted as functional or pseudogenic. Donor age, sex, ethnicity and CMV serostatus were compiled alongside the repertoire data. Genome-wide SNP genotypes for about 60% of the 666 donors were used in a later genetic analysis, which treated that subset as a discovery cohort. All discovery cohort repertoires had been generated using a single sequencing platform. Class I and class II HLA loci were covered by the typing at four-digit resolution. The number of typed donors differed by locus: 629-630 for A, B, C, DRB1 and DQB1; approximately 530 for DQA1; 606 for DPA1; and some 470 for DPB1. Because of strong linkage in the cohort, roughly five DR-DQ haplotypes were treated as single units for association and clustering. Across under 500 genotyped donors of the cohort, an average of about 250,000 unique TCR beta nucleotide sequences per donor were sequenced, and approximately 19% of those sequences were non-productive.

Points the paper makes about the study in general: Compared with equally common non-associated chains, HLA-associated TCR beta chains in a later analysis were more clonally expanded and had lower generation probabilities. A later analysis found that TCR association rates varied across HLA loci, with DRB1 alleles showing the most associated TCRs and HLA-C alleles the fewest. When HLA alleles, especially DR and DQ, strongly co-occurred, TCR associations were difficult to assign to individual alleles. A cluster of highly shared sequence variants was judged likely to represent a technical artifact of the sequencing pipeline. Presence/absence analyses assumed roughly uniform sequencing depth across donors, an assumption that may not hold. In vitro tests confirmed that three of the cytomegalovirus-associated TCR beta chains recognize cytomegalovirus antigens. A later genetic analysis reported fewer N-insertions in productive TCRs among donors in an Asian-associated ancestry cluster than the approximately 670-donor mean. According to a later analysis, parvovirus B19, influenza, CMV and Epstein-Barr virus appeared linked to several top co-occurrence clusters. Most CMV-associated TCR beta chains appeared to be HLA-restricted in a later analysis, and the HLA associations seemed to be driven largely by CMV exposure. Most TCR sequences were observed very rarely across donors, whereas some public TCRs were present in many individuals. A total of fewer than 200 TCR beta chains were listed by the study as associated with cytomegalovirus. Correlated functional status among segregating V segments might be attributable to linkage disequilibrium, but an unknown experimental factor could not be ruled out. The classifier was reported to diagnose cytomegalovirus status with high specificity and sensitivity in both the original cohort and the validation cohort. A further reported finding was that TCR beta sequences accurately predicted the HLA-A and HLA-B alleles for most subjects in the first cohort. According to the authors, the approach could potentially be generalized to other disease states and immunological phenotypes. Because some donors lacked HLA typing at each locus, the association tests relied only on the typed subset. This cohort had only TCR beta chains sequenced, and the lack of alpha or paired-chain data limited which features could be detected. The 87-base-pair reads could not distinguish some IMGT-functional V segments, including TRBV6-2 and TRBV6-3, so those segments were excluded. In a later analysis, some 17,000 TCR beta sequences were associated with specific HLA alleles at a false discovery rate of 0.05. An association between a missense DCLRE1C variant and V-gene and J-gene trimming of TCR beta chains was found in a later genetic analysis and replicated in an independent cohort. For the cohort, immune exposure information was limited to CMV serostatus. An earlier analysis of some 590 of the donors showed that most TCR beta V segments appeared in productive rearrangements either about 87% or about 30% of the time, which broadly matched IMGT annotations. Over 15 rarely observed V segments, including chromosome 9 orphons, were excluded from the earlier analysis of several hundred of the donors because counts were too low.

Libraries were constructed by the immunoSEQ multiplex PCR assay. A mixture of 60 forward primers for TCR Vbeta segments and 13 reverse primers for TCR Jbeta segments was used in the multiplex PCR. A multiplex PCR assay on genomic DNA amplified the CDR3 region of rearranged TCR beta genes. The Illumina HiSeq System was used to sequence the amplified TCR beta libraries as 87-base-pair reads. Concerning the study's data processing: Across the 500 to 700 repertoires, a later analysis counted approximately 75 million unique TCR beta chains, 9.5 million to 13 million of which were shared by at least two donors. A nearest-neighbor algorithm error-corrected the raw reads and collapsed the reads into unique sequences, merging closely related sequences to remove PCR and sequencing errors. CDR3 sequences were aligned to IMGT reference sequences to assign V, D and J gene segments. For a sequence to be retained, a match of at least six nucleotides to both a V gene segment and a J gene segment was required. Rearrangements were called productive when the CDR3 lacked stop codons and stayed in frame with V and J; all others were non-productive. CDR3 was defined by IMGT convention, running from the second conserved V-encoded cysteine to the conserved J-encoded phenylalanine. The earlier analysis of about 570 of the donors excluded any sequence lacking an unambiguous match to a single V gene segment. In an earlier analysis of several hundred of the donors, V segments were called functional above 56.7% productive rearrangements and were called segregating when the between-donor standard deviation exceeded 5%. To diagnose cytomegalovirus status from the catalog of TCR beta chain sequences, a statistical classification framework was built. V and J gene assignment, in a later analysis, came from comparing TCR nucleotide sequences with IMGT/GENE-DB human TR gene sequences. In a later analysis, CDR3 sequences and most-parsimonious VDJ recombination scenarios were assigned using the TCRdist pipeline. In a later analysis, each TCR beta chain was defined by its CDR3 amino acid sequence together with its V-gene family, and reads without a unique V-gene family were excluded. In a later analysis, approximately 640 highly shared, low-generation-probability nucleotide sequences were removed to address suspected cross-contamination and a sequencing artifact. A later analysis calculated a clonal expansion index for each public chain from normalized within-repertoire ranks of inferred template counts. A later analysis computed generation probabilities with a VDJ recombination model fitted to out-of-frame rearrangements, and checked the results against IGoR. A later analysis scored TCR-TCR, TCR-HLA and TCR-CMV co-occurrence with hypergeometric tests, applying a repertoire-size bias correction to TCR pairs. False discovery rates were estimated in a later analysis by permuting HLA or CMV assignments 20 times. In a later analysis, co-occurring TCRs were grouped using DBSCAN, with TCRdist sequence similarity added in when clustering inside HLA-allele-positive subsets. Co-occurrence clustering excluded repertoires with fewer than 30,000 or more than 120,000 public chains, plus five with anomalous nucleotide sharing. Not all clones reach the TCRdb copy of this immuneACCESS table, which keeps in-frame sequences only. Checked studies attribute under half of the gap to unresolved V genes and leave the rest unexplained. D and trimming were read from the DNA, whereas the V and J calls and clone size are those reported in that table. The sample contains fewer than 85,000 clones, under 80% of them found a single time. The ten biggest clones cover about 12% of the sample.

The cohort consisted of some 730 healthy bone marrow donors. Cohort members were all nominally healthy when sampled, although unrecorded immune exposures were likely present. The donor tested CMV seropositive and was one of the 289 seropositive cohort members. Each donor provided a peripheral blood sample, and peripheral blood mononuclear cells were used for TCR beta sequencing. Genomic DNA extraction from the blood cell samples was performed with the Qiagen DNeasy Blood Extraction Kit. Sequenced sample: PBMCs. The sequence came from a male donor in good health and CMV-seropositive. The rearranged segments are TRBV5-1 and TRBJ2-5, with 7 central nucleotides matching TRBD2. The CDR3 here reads CASSLAGNQETQYF. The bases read TGCGCCAGCAGCTTAGCGGGGAACCAAGAGACCCAGTACTTC. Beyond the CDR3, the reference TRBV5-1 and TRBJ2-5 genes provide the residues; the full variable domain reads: KAGVTQTPRYLIKTRGQQVTLSCSPISGHRSVSWYQQTPGQGLQFLFEYFSETQRNKGNFPGRFSGRQFSNSRSEMNVSTLELGDSALYLCASSLAGNQETQYFGPGTRLLVL.